The clone carrying this TCR beta chain was seen a few times. The PCR template was genomic DNA. Amplification of the beta chain CDR3 used 30 forward and 13 reverse multiplex primers. TCRdb reprocessed the multiplex PCR reads with MiXCR, giving one entry per CDR3 protein. The data contain some 250,000 distinct CDR3 sequences, 45% to 60% of them seen just once; the ten biggest clones take up roughly an eighth. This entry comes from a study of type 1 and type 2 diabetes patients. Germline V gene lookup returns CDR1 SNHLY and CDR2 FYNNEI. With 6 bases clipped from V and 6 bases from J, the junction kept 8 bases outside the gene matches. There are 14 residues in the CDR3.

The V call is TRBV2, the J call TRBJ2-3, with 8 positions matching TRBD1. Specimen: peripheral blood mononuclear cells (PBMCs). The clonotype originates from a man between 18 and 35 years old with type 2 diabetes. The CDR3 sequence is CASSRTGKTDTQYF. The CDR3 bases are TGTGCCAGCAGCCGGACAGGGAAAACCGATACGCAGTATTTT.